These 11 T cell receptor beta chains were sequenced from one sample in a study of T cell changes during pregnancy in multiple sclerosis. The assay was immunoSEQ multiplex PCR, and TCRdb's table has in-frame clones only and misses some. This sample has 57,000 or so clones; 70% to 90% occur once, and the top ten carry approximately 1.6%. Material: peripheral blood, obtained in the first trimester of pregnancy. These receptors were obtained from a female donor with multiple sclerosis, enrolled in a pregnancy study.

This clone has more than one count but fewer than ten. The J gene is TRBJ1-1, the V gene TRBV7-9, with D uncertain. CDR1 is SEHNR and CDR2 is FQNEAQ in the germline V gene (reference sequence). Trimming took off 3 bases at V and 1 base at J, with 12 bases between the two ends. The CDR3 runs 15 residues. DNA for the CDR3: TGTGCCAGCAGCTTCAGTGCAGGCCAGAACACTGAAGCTTTCTTT. It yields the protein CASSFSAGQNTEAFF.

The gene calls are TRBV10-3 and TRBJ2-7; 7 bases match TRBD1. Germline assignment: CDR1 ENHRY and CDR2 SYGVKD. The CDR3 runs to 17 residues. Losses at the gene ends were 4 bases for V and 0 bases for J; bases not matched to a gene: 12. This CDR3 is CAISVPPGQTSSYEQYF. CDR3 in DNA: TGTGCCATCAGTGTCCCGCCGGGACAGACCAGCTCCTACGAGCAGTACTTC.

The chain employs TRBV19 and TRBJ2-3, with 8 bases identical to TRBD2. V gave up 1 base and J gave up 6 bases; unmatched junction bases: 0. Germline V gene data show CDR1 as LNHDA and CDR2 as SQIVND (reference sequence). This CDR3 is built from 13 residues. CDR3 residues: CASSIGLADTQYF. CDR3 sequence (DNA): TGTGCCAGTAGTATAGGACTAGCGGATACGCAGTATTTT.

This sequence joins TRBV2 and TRBJ1-1; D might be TRBD1 (6 bases). In germline, CDR1 is SNHLY, CDR2 FYNNEI. The V end was cut by 6 bases, the J end by 6 bases, with 17 bases between. The CDR3 is made up of 14 amino acids. The CDR3 is CASSPGELVSEAFF. The CDR3 coding sequence is TGTGCCAGCAGCCCAGGGGAATTGGTCTCTGAAGCTTTCTTT.

This clone was observed a handful of times. The gene calls are TRBV19 and TRBJ1-3; D remains unclear. The CDR3 spans 14 residues. The V end lost 3 bases, the J end lost 2 bases, and 8 bases lay between the germline ends. CDR1 and CDR2 (germline): LNHDA, SQIVND (reference sequence). CDR3 in amino acids: CASSITRTGNTIYF. For the CDR3, the DNA is TGTGCCAGTAGTATCACCAGGACTGGAAACACCATATATTTT.

This sequence joins TRBV6-5 and TRBJ1-1, with 7 bases lining up with TRBD1. V was clipped by 0 bases and J by 5 bases; unmatched bases: 3. Looked up from germline, CDR1 is MNHEY and CDR2 is SVGAGI. The CDR3 has 14 amino acids. The CDR3 sequence: CASSYSTGLTEAFF. In nucleotides, the CDR3 is TGTGCCAGCAGTTACTCGACAGGGTTGACTGAAGCTTTCTTT.

The rearrangement uses TRBV6-5 and TRBJ1-5; the D gene is possibly TRBD1 (6 bases). Germline CDR1 MNHEY, CDR2 SVGAGI. V shed 5 bases and J shed 6 bases, with 14 bases lying between them. This CDR3 is built from 14 residues. CDR3 bases: TGTGCCAGCAGTGCTCAGGGGAAGGGTCAGCCCCAGCATTTT. Amino acids: CASSAQGKGQPQHF.

This rearrangement joins TRBV6-1 to TRBJ2-3; the match to TRBD2 covers 7 bases. With 6 bases clipped from V and 7 bases from J, the junction kept 7 bases outside the gene matches. The CDR3 spans 13 residues. The germline V gene has CDR1 MNHNS and CDR2 SASEGT. The CDR3 is CASRRTTSNTQYF. Here the CDR3 DNA reads TGTGCCAGCAGGCGGACGACTAGCAATACGCAGTATTTT.

J is TRBJ1-2 and V is TRBV4-1; possibly TRBD1 for D (6 bases). V lost 1 base to trimming and J lost 5 bases, with 11 bases between them. Germline V gene lookup returns CDR1 MGHRA and CDR2 YSYEKL. This CDR3 has 14 amino acids. The CDR3 region has the DNA TGCGCCAGCAGCCAAGTAGGACAGCCGTATGGCTACACCTTC. Translating gives CASSQVGQPYGYTF.

The chain couples TRBV12-5 to TRBJ2-7; maybe TRBD2 (5 bases). The CDR3 sequence is 16 residues long. Trimming removed 1 base at V and 2 bases at J, with 15 bases between. CDR1 and CDR2 (germline): LGHNT, FRNRAP. DNA of the CDR3: TGTGCTAGTGGTTTGGGAAGTAGCGTACCTGCCTACGAGCAGTACTTC. Its translation: CASGLGSSVPAYEQYF.

This chain connects TRBV7-9 to TRBJ1-2; 9 bases align to TRBD1. The J segment lost 8 bases and the V segment lost 5 bases, leaving 6 bases of the junction unmatched. The CDR3 covers 13 residues. Germline V gene data show CDR1 as SEHNR and CDR2 as FQNEAQ (reference sequence). CDR3 sequence (DNA): TGTGCCAGCAGCCGACAGGGGGGAAAGGGCTACACCTTC. This encodes CASSRQGGKGYTF.